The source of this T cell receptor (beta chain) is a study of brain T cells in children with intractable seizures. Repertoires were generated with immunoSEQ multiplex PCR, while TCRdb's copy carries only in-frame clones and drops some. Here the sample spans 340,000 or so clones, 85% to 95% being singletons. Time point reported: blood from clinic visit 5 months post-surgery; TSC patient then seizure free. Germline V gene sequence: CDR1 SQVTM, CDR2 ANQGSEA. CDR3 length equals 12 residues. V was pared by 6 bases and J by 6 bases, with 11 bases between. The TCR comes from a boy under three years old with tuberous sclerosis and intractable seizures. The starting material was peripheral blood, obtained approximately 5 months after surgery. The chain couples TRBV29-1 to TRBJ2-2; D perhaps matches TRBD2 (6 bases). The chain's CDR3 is CSVGSGAGELFF. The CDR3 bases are TGCAGCGTAGGCTCGGGGGCCGGGGAGCTGTTTTTT.